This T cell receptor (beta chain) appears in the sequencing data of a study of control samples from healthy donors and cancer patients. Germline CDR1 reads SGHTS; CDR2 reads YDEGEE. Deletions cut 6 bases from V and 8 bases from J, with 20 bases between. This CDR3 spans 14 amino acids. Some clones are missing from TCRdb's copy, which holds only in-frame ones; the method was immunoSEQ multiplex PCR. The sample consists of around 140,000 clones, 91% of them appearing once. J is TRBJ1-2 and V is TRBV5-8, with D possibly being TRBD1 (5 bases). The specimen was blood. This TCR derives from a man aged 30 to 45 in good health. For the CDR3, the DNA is TGTGCCAGCATTACCGCCGGCAGGGCGCTGGGCTACACCTTC. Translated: CASITAGRALGYTF.